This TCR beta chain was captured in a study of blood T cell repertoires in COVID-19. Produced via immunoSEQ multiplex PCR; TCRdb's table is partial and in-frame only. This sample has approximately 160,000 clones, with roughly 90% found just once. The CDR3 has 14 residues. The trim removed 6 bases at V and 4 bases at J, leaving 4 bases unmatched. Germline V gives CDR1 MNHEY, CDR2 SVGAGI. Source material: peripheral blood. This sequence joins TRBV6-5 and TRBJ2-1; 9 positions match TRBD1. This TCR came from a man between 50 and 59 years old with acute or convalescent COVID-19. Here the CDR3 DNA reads TGTGCCAGCAGCAAACAGGGGGCGTACAATGAGCAGTTCTTC. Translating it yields CASSKQGAYNEQFF.